The 23 T cell receptor beta chains reported below all come from one sample, sequenced in a study of T cells after yellow fever vaccination. In TCRdb, the 5' RACE reads were re-called with MiXCR into one record per CDR3 protein. The sample has under 150,000 distinct CDR3 sequences, about 8% seen once. The specimen comprised CD4+ T cells sorted from PBMCs, sampled 5 days after the yellow fever booster vaccination. These TCRs come from a man aged 25-40 years who received the YFV17D yellow fever vaccine.

At least ten counts were recorded for this clonotype. V is TRBV7-2 and J is TRBJ1-6, with TRBD1 matching 7 bases. Germline lookup yields CDR1 SGHTA and CDR2 FQGNSA. CDR3 length: 15 residues. Trimming removed 3 bases from V and 8 bases from J; junction bases left unmatched: 7. Here the CDR3 DNA reads TGTGCCAGCAGCTTGTCAGGGGGTATTGATTCACCCCTCCACTTT. Its translation is CASSLSGGIDSPLHF.

The V call is TRBV5-1, the J call TRBJ2-1, with TRBD2 matching 10 bases. The V segment lost 4 bases and the J segment 9 bases; nucleotides outside the gene matches: 13. The CDR3 extends over 16 amino acids. Looked up from germline, CDR1 is SGHRS and CDR2 is YFSETQ. This CDR3 is CASSDELAGTGSEQFF. CDR3 DNA sequence: TGCGCCAGCAGCGACGAACTAGCGGGAACCGGGTCTGAGCAGTTCTTC.

This clonotype was found many times. This chain connects TRBV23-1 to TRBJ1-5, with D tentatively TRBD1 (5 bases). TRBV23-1 is annotated as an ORF whose role is uncertain. The CDR3 has 12 amino acids. The germline V and J ends were trimmed by 8 bases and 4 bases, with 9 bases remaining between them. The CDR3 nucleotides are TGCGCCAGCGGCCGACAGAATCAGCCCCAGCATTTT. It codes for CASGRQNQPQHF.

This clonotype has just a few counts. The chain employs TRBV7-2 and TRBJ2-7; no reliable D call. The V gene's germline CDR1 is SGHTA and CDR2 FQGNSA. The CDR3 length is 13 residues. V was pared by 5 bases and J by 9 bases, with 17 bases between. CDR3: CASSSSGASGQYF. The CDR3 bases are TGTGCCAGCAGCAGCTCCGGCGCCTCGGGGCAGTACTTC.

In this sample, this clonotype turned up a few times. The rearrangement uses TRBV6-2 or TRBV6-3 and TRBJ2-1; 7 bases map to TRBD2. This CDR3 has 12 amino acids. Germline loops: CDR1 MNHEY, CDR2 SVGEGT. With V trimmed by 5 bases and J by 8 bases, 3 bases remained unmatched. The CDR3 bases are TGTGCCAGCAGTGTGACTAGCTATGAGCAGTTCTTC. Protein: CASSVTSYEQFF.

This clonotype was counted many times. The chain recombines TRBV5-1 with TRBJ2-7; TRBD1 aligns across 7 bases. Germline lookup yields CDR1 SGHRS and CDR2 YFSETQ. The CDR3 spans 12 residues. The V gene end was trimmed by 2 bases and the J gene end by 6 bases; junction bases not matched to a gene: 2. CDR3 nucleotide sequence: TGCGCCAGCAGCTTTAACAGGGGCGAGCAGTACTTC. Its protein product is CASSFNRGEQYF. Based on the CDR3 plus reference TRBV5-1 and TRBJ2-7, the full variable domain is KAGVTQTPRYLIKTRGQQVTLSCSPISGHRSVSWYQQTPGQGLQFLFEYFSETQRNKGNFPGRFSGRQFSNSRSEMNVSTLELGDSALYLCASSFNRGEQYFGPGTRLTVT.

This clonotype was seen repeatedly, ten times or more. CDR3 nucleotides: TGCGCCAGCAGCTTGGAGCTTACTAGCGGACCTTCCTACAATGAGCAGTTCTTC. As protein: CASSLELTSGPSYNEQFF. J is TRBJ2-1 and V is TRBV5-1, with 8 bases matching TRBD2. V shed 0 bases and J 1 base; nucleotides not matched to a gene: 9. This CDR3 comprises 18 residues. Germline CDR1 SGHRS, CDR2 YFSETQ.

Comments on this clonotype: This sequence may be a read error, since a much larger clone differs from it by one base. The chain links TRBV29-1 to TRBJ2-5, with TRBD2 matching over 7 bases. The germline CDR1 and CDR2 sequences are SQVTM and ANQGSEA. CDR3 length equals 14 residues. The CDR3 is CSVEDAGAAETHYF. The CDR3 DNA sequence: TGCAGCGTTGAAGACGCGGGAGCGGCAGAGACCCATTACTTC.

Only a few counts were recorded for this clonotype. V gene TRBV20-1 combines with J gene TRBJ2-1; possibly TRBD2 for D (5 bases). The V gene lost 6 bases and the J gene lost 1 base, with 13 bases spanning the gap. Germline lookup yields CDR1 DFQATT and CDR2 SNEGSKA (reference sequence). The CDR3 covers 14 residues. CDR3 sequence: CSAPDGVSYNEQFF. CDR3 coding DNA: TGCAGTGCCCCAGACGGGGTTTCCTACAATGAGCAGTTCTTC.

This clonotype has at least ten counts. J is TRBJ2-3 and V is TRBV29-1; D could derive from TRBD1 or TRBD2 (5 bases each). V lost 3 bases and J 4 bases, leaving 8 bases between the germline ends. Germline CDR1 reads SQVTM; CDR2 reads ANQGSEA. The CDR3 covers 12 residues. CDR3 sequence: CSVDRDADTQYF. CDR3 in DNA: TGCAGCGTTGACCGGGACGCAGATACGCAGTATTTT.

This clonotype was seen ten or more times. The gene calls are TRBV24-1 and TRBJ2-5; 7 bases map to TRBD1. V was clipped by 3 bases and J by 1 base; unmatched bases: 4. The CDR3 totals 15 residues. CDR1 and CDR2 (germline): KGHDR, SFDVKD. The CDR3, as DNA: TGTGCCACCAGTGATCCGGGACAGCCCCAAGAGACCCAGTACTTC. This codes for CATSDPGQPQETQYF.

This clonotype was observed at least ten times. The V and J genes are TRBV12-3 or TRBV12-4 and TRBJ2-2; the match to TRBD2 covers 8 bases. V shed 3 bases, J shed 8 bases, and the junction held 2 bases outside the gene matches. The CDR3 is 13 residues long. This CDR3 reads CASSLLAGGELFF. Here the CDR3 DNA reads TGTGCCAGCAGTTTGTTAGCGGGAGGGGAGCTGTTTTTT.

This clonotype has at least ten counts. This rearrangement joins TRBV19 to TRBJ1-1; 8 nucleotides match TRBD1. The CDR3 has 12 amino acids. V gave up 9 bases and J gave up 4 bases; unmatched junction bases: 4. The germline gives CDR1 LNHDA, CDR2 SQIVND (reference sequence). The CDR3 region is CARRQGSTEAFF. In DNA form, the CDR3 reads TGTGCCAGGAGACAGGGGTCCACTGAAGCTTTCTTT.

This clonotype was observed at least ten times. The chain is built from TRBV6-1 and TRBJ2-3, with TRBD1 matching over 9 bases. Per the germline V gene, CDR1 is MNHNS and CDR2 is SASEGT. With V trimmed by 4 bases and J by 3 bases, 5 bases remained unmatched. The CDR3 is made up of 15 amino acids. CDR3 nucleotide sequence: TGTGCCAGCAGTGTGGACAGGGGAGTGACAGATACGCAGTATTTT. The encoded protein is CASSVDRGVTDTQYF.

This clonotype was observed at least ten times. The chain uses TRBV7-2 and TRBJ2-7, with D unresolved. The V end was cut by 2 bases, the J end by 5 bases, with 16 bases between. CDR1 and CDR2 (germline): SGHTA, FQGNSA. CDR3 size: 15 residues. CDR3: CASSLWDRQIDEQYF. The CDR3 bases are TGTGCCAGCAGCTTATGGGATCGACAAATAGACGAGCAGTACTTC.

The sample holds a few counts of this clonotype. The chain couples TRBV25-1 to TRBJ2-7; D is uncertain. CDR1 MGHDK and CDR2 SYGVNS come from the germline V gene. This CDR3 has 12 residues. V gave up 4 bases and J gave up 3 bases, with 7 bases separating them. The DNA for the CDR3 is TGTGCCAGCAGTGGGTCCCTCTACGAGCAGTACTTC. Its protein product is CASSGSLYEQYF.

This clonotype occurred many times. This chain joins TRBV29-1 and TRBJ2-7, with D possibly being TRBD1 (5 bases). This CDR3 is built from 12 residues. CDR1 and CDR2 from the germline V gene are SQVTM and ANQGSEA. V lost 3 bases to trimming and J lost 5 bases, with 11 bases between them. Here the CDR3 reads CSVDPQGDEQYF. Written as DNA, the CDR3 is TGCAGCGTTGACCCCCAGGGCGACGAGCAGTACTTC.

This clonotype has at least ten counts. The V and J genes are TRBV5-1 and TRBJ2-1, with no clear D. V was cut by 0 bases and J by 11 bases, with 6 bases left in between. The germline V gene has CDR1 SGHRS and CDR2 YFSETQ. The CDR3 is 11 residues long. CDR3 loop: CASSLEQKQFF. The CDR3 bases are TGCGCCAGCAGCTTGGAACAGAAGCAGTTCTTC.

A remark on this clonotype: This could be a read error, since a much larger clone is one nucleotide away. In nucleotides, the CDR3 is TGTGCCAGCAGCCAAGCTGGAGCGCGACAGGTGCAGTTCTTC. This encodes CASSQAGARQVQFF. The rearrangement links TRBV3-1 to TRBJ2-1, with a possible D match to TRBD1 (6 bases). V lost 1 base, J lost 12 bases, and 16 bases lay in between. The CDR3 runs to 14 residues. Germline V gives CDR1 LGHDT, CDR2 YNNKEL (reference sequence).

As concerns this clonotype: A read error may explain this, as a much larger clone is one base away. The conserved closing phenylalanine or tryptophan is absent in this CDR3, likely reflecting a read error. The chain is built from TRBV28 and TRBJ2-6; the D gene could be TRBD1 or TRBD2 (5 bases each). The germline V and J ends were trimmed by 3 bases and 4 bases, with 10 bases remaining between them. The CDR3 runs 15 residues. Germline-derived CDR1 and CDR2 are MDHEN and SYDVKM. CDR3 coding DNA: TGTGCCAGCAGTTTTAAGGGGACCGGGGCCAACGTCCTGACTCTC. Protein product: CASSFKGTGANVLTL.

This chain connects TRBV15 to TRBJ2-7; D is uncertain. Trimming took 0 bases from V and 5 from J, leaving 5 bases between them. CDR1 LNHNV and CDR2 YYDKDF come from the germline V gene (reference sequence). The length of the CDR3 is 12 residues. The CDR3 is CATSRDLNEQYF. CDR3 coding DNA: TGTGCCACCAGCAGAGATCTTAACGAGCAGTACTTC.

This clonotype was seen many times. The V gene is TRBV7-8, the J gene TRBJ2-2; TRBD1 matches at 10 bases. The V gene's germline CDR1 is SGHVS and CDR2 FQNEAQ. The CDR3 covers 16 residues. V shed 6 bases and J 0 bases; nucleotides not matched to a gene: 4. The CDR3 protein is CASRRQGAANTGELFF. The CDR3 region has the DNA TGTGCCAGCAGGCGACAGGGGGCCGCGAACACCGGGGAGCTGTTTTTT. Combining the CDR3 with reference TRBV7-8 and TRBJ2-2 gives the whole variable domain GAGVSQSPRYKVAKRGQDVALRCDPISGHVSLFWYQQALGQGPEFLTYFQNEAQLDKSGLPSDRFFAERPEGSVSTLKIQRTQQEDSAVYLCASRRQGAANTGELFFGEGSRLTVL.

Concerning this clonotype: This clone may be a read error of a much larger clone one base away. The chain has TRBV28 and TRBJ2-2; TRBD2 might be the D (5 bases). The CDR3 runs 14 residues. Germline CDR1 is MDHEN and CDR2 is SYDVKM. In DNA form, the CDR3 reads TGTGCCAGCAGTTTCCGGCCAAACACCGGGGAGCTGGTTTTT. The encoded protein is CASSFRPNTGELVF.